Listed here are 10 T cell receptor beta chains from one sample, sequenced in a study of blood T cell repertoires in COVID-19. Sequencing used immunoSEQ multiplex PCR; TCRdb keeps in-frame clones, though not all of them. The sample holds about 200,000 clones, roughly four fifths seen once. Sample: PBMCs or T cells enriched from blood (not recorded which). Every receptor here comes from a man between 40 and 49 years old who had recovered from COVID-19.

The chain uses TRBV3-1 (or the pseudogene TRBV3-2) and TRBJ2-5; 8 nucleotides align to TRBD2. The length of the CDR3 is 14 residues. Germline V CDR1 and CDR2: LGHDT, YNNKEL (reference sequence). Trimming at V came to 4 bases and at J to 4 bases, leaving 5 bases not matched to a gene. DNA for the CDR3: TGTGCCAGCAGCCCCCCGACTAGCGCAGAGACCCAGTACTTC. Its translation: CASSPPTSAETQYF.

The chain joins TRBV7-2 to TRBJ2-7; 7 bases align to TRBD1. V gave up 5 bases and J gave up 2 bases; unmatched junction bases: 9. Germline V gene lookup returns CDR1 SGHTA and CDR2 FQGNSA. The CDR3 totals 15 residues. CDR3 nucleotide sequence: TGTGCCAGCAGCCGTACCGGGACAGTTCCCTACGAGCAGTACTTC. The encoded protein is CASSRTGTVPYEQYF. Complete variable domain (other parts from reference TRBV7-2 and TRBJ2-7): GAGVSQSPSNKVTEKGKDVELRCDPISGHTALYWYRQSLGQGLEFLIYFQGNSAPDKSGLPSDRFSAERTGGSVSTLTIQRTQQEDSAVYLCASSRTGTVPYEQYFGPGTRLTVT.

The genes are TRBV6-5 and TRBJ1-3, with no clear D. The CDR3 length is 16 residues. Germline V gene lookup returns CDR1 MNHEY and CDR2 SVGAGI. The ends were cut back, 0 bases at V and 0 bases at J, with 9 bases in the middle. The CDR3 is CASSYSRTNSGNTIYF. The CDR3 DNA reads TGTGCCAGCAGTTACTCGCGCACGAACTCTGGAAACACCATATATTTT.

CDR3 sequence reads: CATSSAGGNYNEQFF. In DNA, the CDR3 is TGTGCCACCAGTTCGGCGGGAGGAAACTACAATGAGCAGTTCTTC. V usage is TRBV24-1 and J usage is TRBJ2-1; TRBD2 matches at 8 bases. V gave up 6 bases and J gave up 3 bases; unmatched junction bases: 6. This CDR3 has 15 residues. Germline CDR1 reads KGHDR; CDR2 reads SFDVKD.

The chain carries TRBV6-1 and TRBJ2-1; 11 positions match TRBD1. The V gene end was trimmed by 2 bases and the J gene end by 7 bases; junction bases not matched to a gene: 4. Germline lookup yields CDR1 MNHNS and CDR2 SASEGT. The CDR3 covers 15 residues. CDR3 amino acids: CASSERGQGANEQFF. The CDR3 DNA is TGTGCCAGCAGTGAACGCGGACAGGGGGCAAATGAGCAGTTCTTC.

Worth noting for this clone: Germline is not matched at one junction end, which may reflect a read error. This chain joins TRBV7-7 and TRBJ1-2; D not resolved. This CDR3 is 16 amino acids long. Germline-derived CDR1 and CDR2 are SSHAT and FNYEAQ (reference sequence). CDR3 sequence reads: CASSLPPPIANYGYTF. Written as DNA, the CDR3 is TGTGCTAGCAGCTTACCCCCTCCTATAGCGAACTATGGCTACACCTTC.

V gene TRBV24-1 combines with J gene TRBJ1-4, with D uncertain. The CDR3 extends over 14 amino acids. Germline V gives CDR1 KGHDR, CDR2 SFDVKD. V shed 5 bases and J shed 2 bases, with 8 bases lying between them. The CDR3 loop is CATSVGSTNEKLFF. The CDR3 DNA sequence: TGTGCCACCAGTGTGGGTAGCACTAATGAAAAACTGTTTTTT.

CDR3 DNA: TGTGCCAGCAGCTTTAGTTCGACTAGCGGGAGTGGTGGAGATACGCAGTATTTT. It encodes CASSFSSTSGSGGDTQYF. V is TRBV7-2 and J is TRBJ2-3; 12 positions match TRBD2. The CDR3 runs 18 residues. Germline trimming cut 3 bases from V and 5 bases from J; bases unmatched to any gene: 12. CDR1 and CDR2 (germline): SGHTA, FQGNSA. Full variable domain (remainder filled in from reference TRBV7-2 and TRBJ2-3): GAGVSQSPSNKVTEKGKDVELRCDPISGHTALYWYRQSLGQGLEFLIYFQGNSAPDKSGLPSDRFSAERTGGSVSTLTIQRTQQEDSAVYLCASSFSSTSGSGGDTQYFGPGTRLTVL.

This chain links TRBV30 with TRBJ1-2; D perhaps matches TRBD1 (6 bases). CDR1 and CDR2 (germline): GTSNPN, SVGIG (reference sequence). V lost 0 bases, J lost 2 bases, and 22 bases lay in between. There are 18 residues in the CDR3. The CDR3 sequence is CAWSVLRGRGGWNYGYTF. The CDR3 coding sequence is TGTGCCTGGAGTGTACTCCGGGGGAGGGGGGGATGGAACTATGGCTACACCTTC.

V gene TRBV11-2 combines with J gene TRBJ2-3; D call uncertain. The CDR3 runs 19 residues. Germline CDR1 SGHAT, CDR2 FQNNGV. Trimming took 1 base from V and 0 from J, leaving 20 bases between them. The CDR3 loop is CASSLVSSGQHTSTDTQYF. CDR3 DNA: TGTGCCAGCAGCTTAGTCTCGTCTGGGCAGCATACTAGCACAGATACGCAGTATTTT.